These 16 T cell receptor beta chains were sequenced from one sample in a study of blood T cells in healthy people across ages. A second PCR, run for roughly 7 to 12 cycles, used a sample-barcoded 5' primer plus a J-beta primer mix. TCRdb reprocessed the 5' RACE reads with MiXCR, giving one entry per CDR3 protein. The sample has approximately 1,000,000 distinct CDR3 sequences, roughly two fifths seen once. Material for sequencing was blood. The receptors were sampled from a man younger than 30 in good health.

The chain carries TRBV5-1 and TRBJ2-3; D is undetermined. Trimming stripped 7 bases from V and 14 bases from J, with 26 bases between. CDR1 SGHRS and CDR2 YFSETQ come from the germline V gene. This CDR3 has 14 residues. The CDR3 coding sequence is TGCGCCAGCCGGCTTAGCCCATCCTCCAGATACGCGTATTTT. It translates to CASRLSPSSRYAYF. Filled out from reference TRBV5-1 and TRBJ2-3, the complete variable domain reads KAGVTQTPRYLIKTRGQQVTLSCSPISGHRSVSWYQQTPGQGLQFLFEYFSETQRNKGNFPGRFSGRQFSNSRSEMNVSTLELGDSALYLCASRLSPSSRYAYFGPGTRLTVL.

Comment on this clonotype: One end of the junction fails to match germline, which may point to a read error. J is TRBJ2-3 and V is TRBV7-6; 8 bases align to TRBD1. Germline V gene sequence: CDR1 SGHVS, CDR2 FNYEAQ. The CDR3 has 15 residues. The CDR3 nucleotides read TGTGCCAGCAGCTTACAGGGGGCACCCACAGATACGAAGTATTTT. Its protein product is CASSLQGAPTDTKYF. Combining the CDR3 with reference TRBV7-6 and TRBJ2-3 gives the whole variable domain GAGVSQSPRYKVTKRGQDVALRCDPISGHVSLYWYRQALGQGPEFLTYFNYEAQQDKSGLPNDRFSAERPEGSISTLTIQRTEQRDSAMYRCASSLQGAPTDTKYFGPGTRLTVL.

The chain joins TRBV5-1 to TRBJ1-6; D is undetermined. Germline CDR1 is SGHRS and CDR2 is YFSETQ. V lost 1 base and J 8 bases, leaving 13 bases between the germline ends. This CDR3 spans 15 amino acids. DNA of the CDR3: TGCGCCAGCAGCTTGTTAGCAGGAAATGATTCACCCCTCCACTTT. Its protein is CASSLLAGNDSPLHF.

This rearrangement joins TRBV6-5 to TRBJ2-1; D not resolved. The CDR3 is 19 amino acids. Germline V gene data show CDR1 as MNHEY and CDR2 as SVGAGI. Trimming pared 2 bases from V and 7 bases from J, leaving 27 bases between. This CDR3 reads CASSYDVGVGPLSENEQFF. In DNA form, the CDR3 reads TGTGCCAGCAGTTACGACGTTGGGGTGGGCCCACTGTCGGAAAATGAGCAGTTCTTC.

This clonotype was counted between two and nine times. The V call is TRBV20-1, the J call TRBJ1-4, with 7 bases lining up with TRBD1. Unmatched junction bases numbered 2, after V lost 3 bases and J lost 4 bases. There are 13 residues in the CDR3. Germline CDR1 and CDR2: DFQATT and SNEGSKA (reference sequence). The CDR3 coding sequence is TGCAGTGCTAGGGGACAGAATAATGAAAAACTGTTTTTT. It translates to CSARGQNNEKLFF.

The chain couples TRBV7-3 to TRBJ2-3; 9 nucleotides match TRBD2. From germline, CDR1 is SGHTA and CDR2 FQGTGA. This CDR3 is built from 17 residues. The junction had 15 bases not matched to a gene; V was cut back by 5 bases and J by 6 bases. The CDR3 region is CASSQRQAGGIEDTQYF. The DNA of the CDR3 is TGTGCCAGCAGCCAAAGACAAGCGGGGGGCATTGAGGATACGCAGTATTTT.

The sample holds a few counts of this clonotype. In DNA form, the CDR3 reads TGTGCCAGCTCAGCCGCGGACAGGGCTGAGCAGTTCTTC. Amino acids: CASSAADRAEQFF. This chain uses TRBV18 with TRBJ2-1, with 8 bases fitting TRBD1. The germline gives CDR1 KGHSH, CDR2 LQKENI. Trimming took 5 bases from V and 9 from J; bases not matched to a gene: 6. This CDR3 has 13 residues.

CDR3 nucleotides: TGTGCCAGCAGAGGACCGATCACCACGGCTTTCTTT. Amino acids: CASRGPITTAFF. The rearrangement uses TRBV6-2 or TRBV6-3 and TRBJ1-1, with D unclear. Germline lookup yields CDR1 MNHEY and CDR2 SVGEGT. Between the trimmed V and J ends, which lost 6 bases and 11 bases, there was a span of 16 bases. The CDR3 totals 12 residues.

The chain joins TRBV20-1 to TRBJ2-7, with 7 bases matching TRBD2. CDR1 is DFQATT and CDR2 is SNEGSKA in the germline V gene (reference sequence). The trim removed 5 bases at V and 0 bases at J, leaving 7 bases unmatched. CDR3 length: 14 residues. The CDR3 sequence: CSASVSGNSYEQYF. The CDR3 coding sequence is TGCAGTGCTTCCGTAAGCGGGAACTCCTACGAGCAGTACTTC.

In this sample, this clonotype turned up a few times. The chain uses TRBV4-1 and TRBJ1-1; D call uncertain. Germline V gene lookup returns CDR1 MGHRA and CDR2 YSYEKL. There are 15 residues in the CDR3. The germline V and J ends were trimmed by 0 bases and 4 bases, with 12 bases remaining between them. This CDR3 reads CASSQDRVEGTEAFF. CDR3 sequence (DNA): TGCGCCAGCAGCCAAGATAGGGTCGAGGGCACTGAAGCTTTCTTT.

The chain links TRBV7-2 to TRBJ1-2, with 7 bases fitting TRBD1. CDR1 is SGHTA and CDR2 is FQGNSA in the germline V gene. This CDR3 has 15 residues. V gave up 0 bases and J gave up 2 bases; unmatched junction bases: 3. The CDR3 loop is CASSLAVTGNYGYTF. The CDR3 DNA is TGTGCCAGCAGCTTAGCGGTGACAGGGAACTATGGCTACACCTTC. Full variable domain (remainder filled in from reference TRBV7-2 and TRBJ1-2): GAGVSQSPSNKVTEKGKDVELRCDPISGHTALYWYRQSLGQGLEFLIYFQGNSAPDKSGLPSDRFSAERTGGSVSTLTIQRTQQEDSAVYLCASSLAVTGNYGYTFGSGTRLTVV.

This sequence joins TRBV11-1 and TRBJ2-1; D is undetermined. Trimming shortened V by 3 bases and J by 6 bases, and 12 bases separated the two germline ends. The CDR3 is 14 residues long. CDR1 is SGHAT, CDR2 FQDESV, per germline (reference sequence). This CDR3 is CASSFQVDSNEQFF. In DNA, the CDR3 is TGTGCCAGCAGCTTTCAGGTTGATAGCAATGAGCAGTTCTTC.

The chain links TRBV6-5 to TRBJ1-1; no firm D call. Germline lookup yields CDR1 MNHEY and CDR2 SVGAGI. Trimming cost V 5 bases and J 5 bases, with 12 bases left between them. The CDR3 is 13 amino acids. The CDR3 is CASSPNGRTEAFF. DNA for the CDR3: TGTGCCAGCAGTCCCAACGGGAGGACTGAAGCTTTCTTT.

The chain combines TRBV10-3 with TRBJ2-1; D ambiguous. Germline CDR1 and CDR2: ENHRY and SYGVKD. V was trimmed by 11 bases and J by 6 bases, leaving 11 bases between them. The CDR3 is 11 amino acids. Here the CDR3 reads CASGQSNEQFF. CDR3 sequence (DNA): TGTGCCTCCGGGCAGTCCAATGAGCAGTTCTTC.

This clonotype was seen more than once but under ten times. The chain employs TRBV5-1 and TRBJ1-2; no firm D call. There are 15 residues in the CDR3. The V end lost 0 bases, the J end lost 1 base, and 10 bases lay between the germline ends. Germline loops: CDR1 SGHRS, CDR2 YFSETQ. CDR3 amino acids: CASSLADDGNYGYTF. The DNA for the CDR3 is TGCGCCAGCAGCTTGGCCGATGACGGTAACTATGGCTACACCTTC.

The V and J genes are TRBV5-6 and TRBJ2-7; no definite D call. The V and J ends lost 4 bases and 3 bases respectively, with 17 bases between them. Germline V gene sequence: CDR1 SGHDT, CDR2 YYEEEE. The CDR3 length is 15 residues. The CDR3 region is CASSPPNSLYYEQYF. The CDR3 DNA follows: TGTGCCAGCAGCCCCCCCAACTCACTTTACTACGAGCAGTACTTC. Full variable domain (outside the CDR3, taken from reference TRBV5-6 and TRBJ2-7): DAGVTQSPTHLIKTRGQQVTLRCSPKSGHDTVSWYQQALGQGPQFIFQYYEEEERQRGNFPDRFSGHQFPNYSSELNVNALLLGDSALYLCASSPPNSLYYEQYFGPGTRLTVT.